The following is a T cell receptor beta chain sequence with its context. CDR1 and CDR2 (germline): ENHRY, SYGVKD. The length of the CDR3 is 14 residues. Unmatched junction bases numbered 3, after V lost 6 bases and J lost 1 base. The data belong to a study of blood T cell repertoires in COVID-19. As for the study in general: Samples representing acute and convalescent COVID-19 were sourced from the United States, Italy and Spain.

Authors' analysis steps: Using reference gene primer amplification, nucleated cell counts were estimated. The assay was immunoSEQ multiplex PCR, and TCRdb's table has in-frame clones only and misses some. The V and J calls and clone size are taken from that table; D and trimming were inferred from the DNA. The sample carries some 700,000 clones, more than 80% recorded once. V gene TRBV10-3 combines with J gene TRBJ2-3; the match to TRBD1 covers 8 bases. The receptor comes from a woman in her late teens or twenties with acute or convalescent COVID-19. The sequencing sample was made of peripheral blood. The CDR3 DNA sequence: TGTGCCATCAGGGACAGGGTTGGCACAGATACGCAGTATTTT. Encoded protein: CAIRDRVGTDTQYF.